This TCR beta chain derives from a study of blood T cell repertoires in COVID-19. Across the whole study: Samples taken during acute and convalescent COVID-19 were collected in the United States, Italy and Spain. T cells, B-cell-depleted T cells, or PBMCs provided the cDNA or gDNA that served as material.

Original methodology: Estimation of nucleated cell counts was performed using reference gene primer amplification. The assay was immunoSEQ multiplex PCR, and TCRdb's table has in-frame clones only and misses some. For V, J and clone size, that table is used; D and trimming come from the DNA. This sample has about 210,000 clones, with approximately 85% found just once. Sequenced: peripheral blood. This receptor was taken from a woman in her 50s with active or convalescent COVID-19.

As DNA, the CDR3 is TGTGCCAGCAGCCCTGATGACAGGAACACTGAAGCTTTCTTT. It encodes CASSPDDRNTEAFF. The chain links TRBV5-4 to TRBJ1-1, with D possibly TRBD1 on 5 matching bases. The CDR3 is made up of 14 amino acids. Trimming left V 4 bases short and J 1 base short, with 11 bases between. Germline CDR1 and CDR2: SGHNT and YYREEE (reference sequence).